The 14 T cell receptor beta chains below were found in one sample sequenced in a study of T cells in Graves' hyperthyroidism and ophthalmopathy. Authors of the study amplified TCR beta CDR3 regions from RNA transcripts. TCR CDR3 regions were first amplified by RT-PCR with HTBI primers. One entry per CDR3 protein results from TCRdb running MiXCR on the multiplex PCR reads. The sample includes about 540,000 distinct CDR3 sequences, around 42% of them seen just once. The sequencing input was peripheral blood or thyroid tissue (not recorded which). These TCRs come from a woman aged 18 to 35 with Graves' hyperthyroidism.

The rearrangement links TRBV7-2 to TRBJ1-1, with a possible D match to TRBD1 (5 bases). Germline lookup yields CDR1 SGHTA and CDR2 FQGNSA. This CDR3 comprises 14 residues. Trimming shortened V by 1 base and J by 11 bases, and 17 bases separated the two germline ends. The CDR3 DNA follows: TGTGCCAGCAGCTTAGAGCCAGGGACTGTGGGGGCTTTCTTT. Translating gives CASSLEPGTVGAFF.

The V and J genes are TRBV29-1 and TRBJ2-7, with 7 bases fitting TRBD2. CDR1 is SQVTM, CDR2 ANQGSEA, per germline. V gave up 8 bases and J gave up 2 bases; unmatched junction bases: 6. CDR3 size: 12 residues. The CDR3: CSSRSGPYEQYF. In DNA form, the CDR3 reads TGCAGCAGCCGTAGCGGGCCCTACGAGCAGTACTTC.

This clonotype was picked up many times. This sequence joins TRBV6-6 and TRBJ1-1; D gene ambiguous. V lost 0 bases and J lost 0, with 8 bases in between. CDR1 is MNHNY and CDR2 is SVGAGI in the germline V gene (reference sequence). The CDR3 covers 15 residues. The CDR3 loop reads CASSYSSDLNTEAFF. CDR3 DNA sequence: TGTGCCAGCAGTTACTCATCGGACCTGAACACTGAAGCTTTCTTT.

The J gene is TRBJ1-4, the V gene TRBV20-1, with 7 positions matching TRBD1. The V segment lost 6 bases and the J segment 6 bases; nucleotides outside the gene matches: 10. Germline CDR1 DFQATT, CDR2 SNEGSKA (reference sequence). The CDR3 sequence is 14 residues long. CDR3 in amino acids: CSAKRQGADEKLFF. CDR3 nucleotide sequence: TGCAGTGCAAAGAGACAGGGCGCCGATGAAAAACTGTTTTTT.

The chain joins TRBV20-1 to TRBJ1-6; TRBD1 matches at 10 bases. This CDR3 spans 14 amino acids. V dropped 3 bases and J dropped 9; count of bases not matched to a gene: 5. Germline CDR1 is DFQATT and CDR2 is SNEGSKA (reference sequence). As DNA, the CDR3 is TGCAGTGCTAGGGGACAGGGGAGGGGTTCACCCCTCCACTTT. Translation: CSARGQGRGSPLHF.

This clonotype was found a few times. This chain links TRBV27 with TRBJ1-2; 7 nucleotides line up with TRBD1. V shed 6 bases and J 13 bases; nucleotides not matched to a gene: 17. Germline CDR1 is MNHEY and CDR2 is SMNVEV (reference sequence). The CDR3 totals 14 residues. The CDR3 loop reads CASRDRQGTSGFTF. In DNA, the CDR3 is TGTGCCAGCAGGGACAGACAGGGTACTAGCGGATTCACCTTC.

The gene calls are TRBV7-9 and TRBJ2-6; D gene ambiguous. This CDR3 region has 17 residues. Trimming shortened V by 3 bases and J by 1 base, and 13 bases separated the two germline ends. The germline V gene has CDR1 SEHNR and CDR2 FQNEAQ (reference sequence). The CDR3 here is CASSFRSLGSGANVLTF. CDR3 nucleotides: TGTGCCAGCAGCTTCCGCAGCTTGGGGTCTGGGGCCAACGTCCTGACTTTC.

Concerning this clonotype itself: Given a much more abundant clone one base away, this may be a read error. The chain combines TRBV10-3 with TRBJ2-3, with TRBD2 matching over 8 bases. Trimming took 4 bases from V and 3 from J; bases not matched to a gene: 15. The CDR3 has 18 amino acids. Germline V gene sequence: CDR1 ENHRY, CDR2 SYGVKD. CDR3 DNA sequence: TGTGCCATCAGTGCCGTCCAGGGAGGGACTAGTCGTACAGATACGCAGTATTTT. It translates to CAISAVQGGTSRTDTQYF.

This clonotype showed up many times. The chain couples TRBV19 to TRBJ2-6, with 7 bases that match TRBD2. V dropped 7 bases and J dropped 0; count of bases not matched to a gene: 6. There are 16 residues in the CDR3. CDR1 and CDR2 (germline): LNHDA, SQIVND (reference sequence). The CDR3 nucleotides read TGTGCCAGTACCCCGGGAGGATACTCTGGGGCCAACGTCCTGACTTTC. As protein: CASTPGGYSGANVLTF.

The rearrangement joins TRBV6-2 or TRBV6-3 to TRBJ2-7; 9 bases fit TRBD2. The CDR3 sequence is 16 residues long. Looked up from germline, CDR1 is MNHEY and CDR2 is SVGEGT. The trim removed 6 bases at V and 2 bases at J, leaving 11 bases unmatched. The CDR3 DNA follows: TGTGCCAGCAGCCACGGGGGTCTAGCGGGACCCTACGAGCAGTACTTC. Its protein is CASSHGGLAGPYEQYF.

As regards this clonotype: Given a much more abundant clone one base away, this may be a read error. V is TRBV7-9 and J is TRBJ2-7; D gene ambiguous. Trimming took 6 bases from V and 6 from J, leaving 18 bases between them. The CDR3 spans 14 residues. CDR1 is SEHNR and CDR2 is FQNEAQ in the germline V gene (reference sequence). The CDR3 region is CASSDRALAGEQYF. CDR3 coding DNA: TGTGCCAGCAGTGACCGGGCCCTCGCCGGCGAGCAGTACTTC.

This chain uses TRBV29-1 with TRBJ2-7; D perhaps matches TRBD1 (7 bases). The CDR3 totals 12 residues. The germline CDR1 and CDR2 sequences are SQVTM and ANQGSEA. V was pared by 3 bases and J by 4 bases, with 10 bases between. This chain's CDR3 is CSVEAGGYEQYF. The CDR3 nucleotides are TGCAGCGTTGAGGCAGGGGGGTACGAGCAGTACTTC.

Details on this clonotype: Its ends do not fully match the called genes, so a read error is possible. CDR3 protein: CASSDGGALETQYF. In nucleotides, the CDR3 is TGTGCCAGCAGTGACGGGGGGGCCCTGGAGACCCAGTACTTC. The rearrangement uses TRBV10-3 and TRBJ2-5, with 8 bases that match TRBD2. CDR1 is ENHRY and CDR2 is SYGVKD in the germline V gene. The CDR3 has 14 amino acids.

V gene TRBV2 combines with J gene TRBJ2-7, with 7 bases that match TRBD1. CDR1 SNHLY and CDR2 FYNNEI come from the germline V gene. The CDR3 loop spans 16 amino acids. Trimming took 5 bases from V and 3 from J; bases not matched to a gene: 13. CDR3 DNA: TGTGCCAGCAGTTACCGTACCGAGACAGGGTACTACGAGCAGTACTTC. Translating it yields CASSYRTETGYYEQYF.